The 26 T cell receptor beta chains presented below share a single source sample, sequenced in a study of T-cell reconstitution after alpha-beta-depleted transplantation in children. Unique molecular identifiers were used in preparing the TCRbeta library. Via MiXCR, TCRdb re-called the PCR reads, giving one row per CDR3 protein. The sample has approximately 430,000 distinct CDR3 sequences; about 17% are singletons. The specimen comprised PBMCs, mostly from graft donor cells, sampled 360 days after TCRalphabeta/CD19-depleted stem cell transplant. All receptors derive from a boy younger than two who had a stem cell transplant for Wiskott-Aldrich syndrome, so the T cells may come from the graft donor.

The chain combines TRBV20-1 with TRBJ2-2, with TRBD2 matching 12 bases. The CDR3 loop spans 15 amino acids. Trimming removed 3 bases from V and 6 bases from J; junction bases left unmatched: 5. Germline lookup yields CDR1 DFQATT and CDR2 SNEGSKA (reference sequence). CDR3 in amino acids: CSASVLAGGSGELFF. DNA of the CDR3: TGCAGTGCTAGCGTGCTAGCGGGAGGGTCCGGGGAGCTGTTTTTT.

The chain is built from TRBV7-2 and TRBJ2-7; no reliable D call. In germline, CDR1 is SGHTA, CDR2 FQGNSA. The CDR3 is 14 amino acids. Trimming cost V 3 bases and J 7 bases, with 16 bases left between them. CDR3 amino acids: CASSFKSRVLEQYF. The CDR3 nucleotides are TGTGCCAGCAGCTTCAAGTCTCGGGTTCTTGAGCAGTACTTC. The full variable domain, with the rest looked up from reference TRBV7-2 and TRBJ2-7, is GAGVSQSPSNKVTEKGKDVELRCDPISGHTALYWYRQSLGQGLEFLIYFQGNSAPDKSGLPSDRFSAERTGGSVSTLTIQRTQQEDSAVYLCASSFKSRVLEQYFGPGTRLTVT.

The chain joins TRBV10-3 to TRBJ2-5; 7 bases map to TRBD1. V lost 6 bases to trimming and J lost 2 bases; unmatched junction nucleotides: 0. This CDR3 is 12 amino acids long. In germline, CDR1 is ENHRY, CDR2 SYGVKD. The CDR3 region has the DNA TGTGCCATCAGGGACAGGCAAGAGACCCAGTACTTC. Translated, it gives CAIRDRQETQYF.

This clonotype appeared a few times. The V and J genes are TRBV12-3 or TRBV12-4 and TRBJ1-5; the match to TRBD1 covers 7 bases. This CDR3 spans 15 amino acids. The ends lost 4 bases at V and 6 bases at J; junction bases unmatched: 9. CDR3 region: CASSSFSRGFQPQHF. The CDR3 DNA reads as TGTGCCAGCAGTTCGTTCAGCAGGGGGTTTCAGCCCCAGCATTTT.

V usage is TRBV4-1 and J usage is TRBJ2-6; 9 nucleotides line up with TRBD1. V gave up 6 bases and J gave up 0 bases; unmatched junction bases: 6. CDR3 length: 17 residues. Per germline, CDR1 MGHRA and CDR2 YSYEKL. The CDR3 sequence is CASRRTGDPSGANVLTF. DNA for the CDR3: TGCGCCAGCAGGCGGACAGGGGATCCCTCTGGGGCCAACGTCCTGACTTTC.

The table lists this clonotype with a few counts. This chain links TRBV21-1 with TRBJ2-3. TRBV21-1 is recorded as a pseudogene. CDR3 length: 11 residues. This CDR3 reads CARKKGDTQYF. DNA of the CDR3: TGTGCCAGAAAAAAGGGAGATACGCAGTATTTT.

The gene calls are TRBV4-3 and TRBJ2-7; 11 bases line up with TRBD2. CDR3 length equals 14 residues. CDR1 is LGHNA, CDR2 YSLEER, per germline. The trim removed 2 bases at V and 6 bases at J, leaving 3 bases unmatched. This chain's CDR3 is CASSQRGTSGEQYF. In DNA form, the CDR3 reads TGCGCCAGCAGCCAAAGGGGGACTAGCGGCGAGCAGTACTTC.

Only a few counts were recorded for this clonotype. The chain combines TRBV7-9 with TRBJ2-3, with D hard to call. This CDR3 is 14 amino acids long. Looked up from germline, CDR1 is SEHNR and CDR2 is FQNEAQ (reference sequence). The V and J ends lost 0 bases and 5 bases respectively, with 9 bases between them. The CDR3 reads CASSLAGPQDTQYF. The DNA for the CDR3 is TGTGCCAGCAGCTTAGCGGGCCCTCAAGATACGCAGTATTTT.

This clonotype has only a few counts. This chain connects TRBV6-1 to TRBJ2-7; tentatively, D is TRBD1 or TRBD2 (6 bases each). CDR3 length: 16 residues. Germline loops: CDR1 MNHNS, CDR2 SASEGT. V lost 0 bases and J 2 bases, leaving 14 bases between the germline ends. The CDR3 here is CASSEAVSRGAYEQYF. CDR3 bases: TGTGCCAGCAGTGAAGCGGTATCAAGGGGGGCCTACGAGCAGTACTTC.

This clonotype was seen a single time. This rearrangement joins TRBV11-3 to TRBJ2-5, with 8 positions matching TRBD1. The CDR3 totals 15 residues. Germline-derived CDR1 and CDR2 are SGHNT and YENEEA. V lost 5 bases to trimming and J lost 1 base; unmatched junction nucleotides: 6. CDR3 residues: CASSLRQGRQETQYF. CDR3 sequence (DNA): TGTGCCAGCAGCCTAAGACAGGGGCGCCAAGAGACCCAGTACTTC.

This clonotype was seen only a few times. V usage is TRBV12-3 or TRBV12-4 and J usage is TRBJ1-1; D gene unclear. V dropped 2 bases and J dropped 7 bases, with 14 bases sitting between them. The CDR3 has 14 residues. The CDR3 protein is CASSLSQTVVEAFF. Here the CDR3 DNA reads TGTGCCAGCAGTTTAAGCCAAACCGTTGTTGAAGCTTTCTTT.

This clonotype turned up a few times. The V call is TRBV5-1, the J call TRBJ2-1, with TRBD1 matching 8 bases. From germline, CDR1 is SGHRS and CDR2 YFSETQ. The CDR3 contains 14 residues. J was trimmed by 5 bases and V by 6 bases; bases with no gene match: 7. As DNA, the CDR3 is TGCGCCAGCACCCCGGACAGGGCTGACAATGAGCAGTTCTTC. It codes for CASTPDRADNEQFF. Based on the CDR3 plus reference TRBV5-1 and TRBJ2-1, the full variable domain is KAGVTQTPRYLIKTRGQQVTLSCSPISGHRSVSWYQQTPGQGLQFLFEYFSETQRNKGNFPGRFSGRQFSNSRSEMNVSTLELGDSALYLCASTPDRADNEQFFGPGTRLTVL.

This clonotype is a singleton in its sample. A much more abundant neighbour one base away suggests this may be a read error. Lacking the conserved final phenylalanine or tryptophan, this CDR3 likely reflects a read error. This sequence joins TRBV5-1 and TRBJ2-2; D is perhaps TRBD1 (5 bases). Trimming stripped 0 bases from V and 4 bases from J, with 13 bases between. Germline loops: CDR1 SGHRS, CDR2 YFSETQ. The CDR3 loop spans 16 amino acids. CDR3 bases: TGCGCCAGCAGCTTGGAGGGGCCAGGGCTCACCGGGGAGCTGTTTTCT. Its protein is CASSLEGPGLTGELFS.

This chain connects TRBV30 to TRBJ2-5; TRBD2 matches 7 bases. Per the germline V gene, CDR1 is GTSNPN and CDR2 is SVGIG (reference sequence). The CDR3 runs 13 residues. V shed 2 bases, J shed 2 bases, and the junction held 2 bases outside the gene matches. The CDR3 DNA follows: TGTGCCTGGAGTCCCGGGAGGCAAGAGACCCAGTACTTC. Encoded protein: CAWSPGRQETQYF.

This clonotype was observed many times. The chain joins TRBV3-1 to TRBJ2-7; D uncertain. Trimming shortened V by 0 bases and J by 2 bases, and 2 bases separated the two germline ends. The CDR3 runs to 12 residues. Germline values: CDR1 LGHDT, CDR2 YNNKEL (reference sequence). Here the CDR3 reads CASSQDPYEQYF. The CDR3, as DNA: TGTGCCAGCAGCCAAGATCCCTACGAGCAGTACTTC.

This clonotype occurred a few times. J is TRBJ2-5 and V is TRBV5-1, with a tentative D call TRBD1 (6 bases). V was trimmed by 4 bases and J by 0 bases, leaving 13 bases between them. Germline V gene data show CDR1 as SGHRS and CDR2 as YFSETQ. CDR3 length equals 15 residues. CDR3 in DNA: TGCGCCAGCAGCCCTCCGACAGGCTACCAAGAGACCCAGTACTTC. Protein: CASSPPTGYQETQYF.

The CDR3 DNA reads TGCGCCAGCAGCTTGGCTGCAGGGGTGGAGGAAAAACTGTTTTTT. Translated, it gives CASSLAAGVEEKLFF. V usage is TRBV5-1 and J usage is TRBJ1-4; tentatively, D is TRBD1 (6 bases). The CDR3 is 15 residues long. Trimming pared 0 bases from V and 8 bases from J, leaving 14 bases between. The germline V gene encodes CDR1 SGHRS and CDR2 YFSETQ.

The chain carries TRBV24-1 and TRBJ2-3; 7 bases map to TRBD1. J was trimmed by 13 bases and V by 4 bases; bases with no gene match: 10. Germline lookup yields CDR1 KGHDR and CDR2 SFDVKD. CDR3 length: 13 amino acids. The CDR3 DNA reads as TGTGCCACCAGTGAACCAGACAGGGAAGTTGAGTATTTT. Its translation: CATSEPDREVEYF.

The chain uses TRBV6-5 and TRBJ2-2; TRBD2 matches at 8 bases. V dropped 11 bases and J dropped 6; count of bases not matched to a gene: 11. Germline V CDR1 and CDR2: MNHEY, SVGAGI. The CDR3 consists of 14 residues. The DNA for the CDR3 is TGTGCCGCCCTCCTCGGGAGGGCCTCCGGGGAGCTGTTTTTT. Translation gives CAALLGRASGELFF.

This clonotype was picked up a small number of times. This chain uses TRBV20-1 with TRBJ2-3; D is undetermined. V was shortened by 7 bases and J by 5 bases, with 10 bases between the two germline ends. The CDR3 extends over 11 amino acids. Germline-derived CDR1 and CDR2 are DFQATT and SNEGSKA (reference sequence). The CDR3 is CSVGLGDTQYF. The CDR3 region has the DNA TGCAGTGTAGGGTTGGGAGATACGCAGTATTTT.

V and J are TRBV12-3 or TRBV12-4 and TRBJ2-5; 9 bases align to TRBD1. Losses at the gene ends were 6 bases for V and 1 base for J; bases not matched to a gene: 9. This CDR3 region has 16 residues. The CDR3 sequence is CASSPDRGAFQETQYF. The CDR3 DNA reads TGTGCCAGCAGCCCGGACAGGGGAGCTTTCCAAGAGACCCAGTACTTC.

J is TRBJ2-2 and V is TRBV6-2 or TRBV6-3; 8 positions agree with TRBD1. J was trimmed by 6 bases and V by 5 bases; bases with no gene match: 17. Germline lookup yields CDR1 MNHEY and CDR2 SVGEGT. This CDR3 is built from 18 residues. The CDR3 coding sequence is TGTGCCAGCAGTAGGACCTACAGACAGGGGTCTATCGCCGGGGAGCTGTTTTTT. Translated: CASSRTYRQGSIAGELFF.

The gene calls are TRBV11-1 and TRBJ2-2; 11 nucleotides agree with TRBD2. Trimming at V came to 1 base and at J to 0 bases, leaving 4 bases not matched to a gene. CDR1 and CDR2 (germline): SGHAT, FQDESV (reference sequence). The CDR3 length is 18 residues. As DNA, the CDR3 is TGTGCCAGCAGCTTAGTTCTGACTAGCGGGGCGAACACCGGGGAGCTGTTTTTT. As protein: CASSLVLTSGANTGELFF.

V and J are TRBV6-2 or TRBV6-3 and TRBJ2-5; TRBD2 matches at 10 bases. Germline-derived CDR1 and CDR2 are MNHEY and SVGEGT. CDR3 length equals 18 residues. V lost 4 bases, J lost 1 base, and 12 bases stayed unmatched. The CDR3 here is CASSSTGDWTSGQETQYF. In DNA, the CDR3 is TGTGCCAGCAGTTCGACAGGGGACTGGACTAGCGGCCAAGAGACCCAGTACTTC.

The chain combines TRBV29-1 with TRBJ2-1, with D hard to call. The germline V gene has CDR1 SQVTM and CDR2 ANQGSEA. V was shortened by 0 bases and J by 2 bases, with 5 bases between the two germline ends. CDR3 length: 13 residues. CDR3 region: CSVEDPPYNEQFF. The CDR3 coding sequence is TGCAGCGTTGAAGATCCTCCCTACAATGAGCAGTTCTTC.

This clonotype was recorded at least ten times. V usage is TRBV12-3 or TRBV12-4 and J usage is TRBJ1-2; the D gene is possibly TRBD1 (5 bases). The CDR3 is 13 amino acids. V lost 3 bases to trimming and J lost 4 bases, with 9 bases between them. DNA of the CDR3: TGTGCCAGCAGTTTGCGAACAGGCTATGGCTACACCTTC. Translated: CASSLRTGYGYTF.